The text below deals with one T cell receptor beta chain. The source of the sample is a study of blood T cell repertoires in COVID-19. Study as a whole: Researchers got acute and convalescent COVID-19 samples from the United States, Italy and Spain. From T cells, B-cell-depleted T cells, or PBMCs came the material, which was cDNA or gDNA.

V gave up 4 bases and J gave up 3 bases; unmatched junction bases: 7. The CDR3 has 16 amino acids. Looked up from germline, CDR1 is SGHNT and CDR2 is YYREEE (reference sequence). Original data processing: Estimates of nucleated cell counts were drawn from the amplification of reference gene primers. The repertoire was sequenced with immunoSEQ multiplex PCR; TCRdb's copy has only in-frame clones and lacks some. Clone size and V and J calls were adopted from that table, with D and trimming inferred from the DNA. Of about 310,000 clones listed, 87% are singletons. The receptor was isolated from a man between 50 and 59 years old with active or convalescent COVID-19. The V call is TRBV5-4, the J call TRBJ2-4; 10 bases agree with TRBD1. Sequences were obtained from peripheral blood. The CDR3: CASSERTGGFKNIQYF. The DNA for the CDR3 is TGTGCCAGCAGCGAGCGGACAGGGGGATTCAAAAACATTCAGTACTTC.